The clone carrying this T cell receptor (beta chain) appeared once. The record originates from a study of shared clonotypes between healthy human individuals. Study-wide background: Two female and a few male donors aged 18 to 49 were enrolled.

Trimming cost V 1 base and J 4 bases; bases outside gene matches: 3. CDR1 and CDR2 (germline): MGHDK, SYGVNS. CDR3 length: 15 amino acids. Sequencing was performed with immunoSEQ multiplex PCR; in TCRdb, only in-frame clones are kept and a portion is missing. The table records around 2.3 million clones, nearly 97% of them present only once. Sequencing used naive CD4+ T cells sorted from blood. Subset given: CD45RA+ positively selected. This chain joins TRBV25-1 and TRBJ2-5, with 10 bases aligning to TRBD1. The sequence came from a man younger than 30 in good health. The CDR3 sequence is CASSELGQGGETQYF. CDR3 sequence (DNA): TGTGCCAGCAGTGAATTAGGACAGGGGGGAGAGACCCAGTACTTC.